Sequencing of this T cell receptor (beta chain) was carried out in a study of immune evolution from preneoplasia to lung adenocarcinoma. Study-level background: HLA loss of heterozygosity: about 7% AIS, approximately 15% MIA, approximately 35% ADC, none AAH.

On this clone: Its specificity is not known.

The method was immunoSEQ multiplex PCR; TCRdb's version includes in-frame clones alone and lacks a portion of them. The sample lists 8,000 or so clones; about 78% were seen once. Notes on the study in general: Clonality was highest in normal lung, lower in later-stage lesions apparently. Compared with EGFR-mutant or double wild-type lesions, KRAS-mutant nodules were more clonal.

Germline values: CDR1 MNHNY, CDR2 SVGAGI (reference sequence). This CDR3 comprises 14 residues. With V trimmed by 6 bases and J by 7 bases, 10 bases remained unmatched. The J gene is TRBJ2-7, the V gene TRBV6-6; 9 bases map to TRBD2. The origin of this receptor is an older donor with lung adenocarcinoma. Sample: FFPE minimally invasive lung adenocarcinoma tissue. The CDR3 region has the DNA TGTGCCAGCAGCGAGACTAGCGGCCTAACGGAGCAGTACTTC. Its translation: CASSETSGLTEQYF.